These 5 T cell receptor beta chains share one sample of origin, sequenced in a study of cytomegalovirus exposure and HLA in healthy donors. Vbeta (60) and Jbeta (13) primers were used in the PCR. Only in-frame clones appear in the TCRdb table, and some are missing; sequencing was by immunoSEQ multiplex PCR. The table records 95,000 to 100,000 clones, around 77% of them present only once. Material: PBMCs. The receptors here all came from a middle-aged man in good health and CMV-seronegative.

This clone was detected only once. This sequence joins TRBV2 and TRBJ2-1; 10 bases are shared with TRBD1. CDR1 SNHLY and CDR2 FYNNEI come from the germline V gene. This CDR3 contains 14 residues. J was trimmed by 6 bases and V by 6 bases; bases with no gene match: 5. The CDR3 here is CASSRDRGINEQFF. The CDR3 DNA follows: TGTGCCAGCAGCCGGGACAGGGGTATCAATGAGCAGTTCTTC.

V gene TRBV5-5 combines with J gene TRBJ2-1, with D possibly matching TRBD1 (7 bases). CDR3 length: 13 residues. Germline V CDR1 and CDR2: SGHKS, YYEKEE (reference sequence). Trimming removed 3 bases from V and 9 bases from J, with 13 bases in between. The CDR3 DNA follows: TGTGCCAGCAGCTCCGCGGGACAGAGTGAGCAGTTCTTC. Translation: CASSSAGQSEQFF. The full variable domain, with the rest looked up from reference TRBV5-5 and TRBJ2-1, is DAGVTQSPTHLIKTRGQQVTLRCSPISGHKSVSWYQQVLGQGPQFIFQYYEKEERGRGNFPDRFSARQFPNYSSELNVNALLLGDSALYLCASSSAGQSEQFFGPGTRLTVL.

CDR3 DNA: TGTGCCATCACGCAGGGGATGGACATACAAGAGACCCAGTACTTC. Translated, it gives CAITQGMDIQETQYF. The genes are TRBV10-3 and TRBJ2-5, with D possibly matching TRBD1 (6 bases). From germline, CDR1 is ENHRY and CDR2 SYGVKD. The CDR3 has 15 residues. V lost 7 bases, J lost 2 bases, and 17 bases lay in between.

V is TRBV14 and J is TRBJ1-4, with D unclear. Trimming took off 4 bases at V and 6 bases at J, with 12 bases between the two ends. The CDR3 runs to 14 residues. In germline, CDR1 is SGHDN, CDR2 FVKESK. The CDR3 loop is CASSPGIPHEKLFF. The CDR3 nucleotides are TGTGCCAGCAGCCCGGGAATCCCCCATGAAAAACTGTTTTTT.

CDR3 nucleotide sequence: TGTGCCAGCAGCCTCCCGAGGGGGAAAACTGAAGCTTTCTTT. Amino acids: CASSLPRGKTEAFF. V and J are TRBV9 and TRBJ1-1; a weak D match, TRBD1 (6 bases). V was clipped by 4 bases and J by 5 bases, with 15 bases between them. This CDR3 is built from 14 residues. Germline V gene data show CDR1 as SGDLS and CDR2 as YYNGEE.